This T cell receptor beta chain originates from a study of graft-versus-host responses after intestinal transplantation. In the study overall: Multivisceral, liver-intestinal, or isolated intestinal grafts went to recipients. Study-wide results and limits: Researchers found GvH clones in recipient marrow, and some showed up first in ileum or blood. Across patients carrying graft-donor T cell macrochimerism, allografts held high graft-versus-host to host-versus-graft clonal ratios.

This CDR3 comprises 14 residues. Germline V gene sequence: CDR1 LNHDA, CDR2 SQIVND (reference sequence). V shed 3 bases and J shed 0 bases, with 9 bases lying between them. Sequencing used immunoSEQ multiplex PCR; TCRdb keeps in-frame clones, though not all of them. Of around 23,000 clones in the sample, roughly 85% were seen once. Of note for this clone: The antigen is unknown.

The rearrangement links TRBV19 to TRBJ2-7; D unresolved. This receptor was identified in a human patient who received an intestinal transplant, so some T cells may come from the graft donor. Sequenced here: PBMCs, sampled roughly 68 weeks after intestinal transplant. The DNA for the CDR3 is TGTGCCAGTAGTATGTCTCCTAGCTCCTACGAGCAGTACTTC. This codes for CASSMSPSSYEQYF.